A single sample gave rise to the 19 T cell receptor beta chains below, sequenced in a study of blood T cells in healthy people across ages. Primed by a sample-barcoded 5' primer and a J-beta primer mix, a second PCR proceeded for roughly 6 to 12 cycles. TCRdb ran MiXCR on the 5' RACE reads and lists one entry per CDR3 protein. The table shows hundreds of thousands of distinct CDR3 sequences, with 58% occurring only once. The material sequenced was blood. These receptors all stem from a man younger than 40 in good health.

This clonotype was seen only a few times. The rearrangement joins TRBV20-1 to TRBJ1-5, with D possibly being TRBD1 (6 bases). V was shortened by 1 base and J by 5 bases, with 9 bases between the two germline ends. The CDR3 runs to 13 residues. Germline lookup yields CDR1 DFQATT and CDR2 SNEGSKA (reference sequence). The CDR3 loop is CSARGTVDQPQHF. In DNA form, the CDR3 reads TGCAGTGCTAGAGGGACAGTCGATCAGCCCCAGCATTTT.

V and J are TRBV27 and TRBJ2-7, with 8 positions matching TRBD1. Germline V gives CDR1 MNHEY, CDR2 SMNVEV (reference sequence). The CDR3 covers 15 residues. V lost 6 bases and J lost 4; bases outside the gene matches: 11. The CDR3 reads CASRPEAGGGYEQYF. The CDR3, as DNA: TGTGCCAGCAGGCCGGAGGCAGGGGGCGGGTACGAGCAGTACTTC.

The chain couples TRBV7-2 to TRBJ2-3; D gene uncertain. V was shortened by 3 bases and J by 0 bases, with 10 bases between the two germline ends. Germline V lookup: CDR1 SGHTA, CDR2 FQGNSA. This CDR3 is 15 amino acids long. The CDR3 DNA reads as TGTGCCAGCAGCTTTGGCGTAACTAGCACAGATACGCAGTATTTT. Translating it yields CASSFGVTSTDTQYF.

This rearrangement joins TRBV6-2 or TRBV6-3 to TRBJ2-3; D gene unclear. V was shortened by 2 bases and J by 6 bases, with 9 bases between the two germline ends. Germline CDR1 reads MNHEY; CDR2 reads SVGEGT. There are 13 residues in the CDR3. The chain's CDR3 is CASSYANTDTQYF. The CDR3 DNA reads TGTGCCAGCAGTTACGCGAATACCGATACGCAGTATTTT.

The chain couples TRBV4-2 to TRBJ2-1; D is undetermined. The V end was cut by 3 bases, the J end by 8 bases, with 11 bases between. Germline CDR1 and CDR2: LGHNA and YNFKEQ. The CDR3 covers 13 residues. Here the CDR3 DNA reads TGTGCCAGCAGCCACAGTGTCCAGGATGAGCAGTTCTTC. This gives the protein CASSHSVQDEQFF.

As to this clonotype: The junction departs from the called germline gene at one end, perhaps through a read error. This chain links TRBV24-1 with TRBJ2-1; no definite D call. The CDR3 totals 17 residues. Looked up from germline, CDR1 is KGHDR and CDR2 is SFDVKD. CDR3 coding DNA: TGTGCCGCCAGTGTCGTCGCCTCGGTCCCAGGCTACAATGAGCAGTTCTTC. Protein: CAASVVASVPGYNEQFF.

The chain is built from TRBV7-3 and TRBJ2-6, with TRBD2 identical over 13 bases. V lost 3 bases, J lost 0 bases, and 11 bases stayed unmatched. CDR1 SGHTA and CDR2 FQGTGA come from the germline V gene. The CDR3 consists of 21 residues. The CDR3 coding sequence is TGTGCCAGCAGCTTGGGGACTAGCGGGAACCTCCTCTCCTCTGGGGCCAACGTCCTGACTTTC. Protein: CASSLGTSGNLLSSGANVLTF.

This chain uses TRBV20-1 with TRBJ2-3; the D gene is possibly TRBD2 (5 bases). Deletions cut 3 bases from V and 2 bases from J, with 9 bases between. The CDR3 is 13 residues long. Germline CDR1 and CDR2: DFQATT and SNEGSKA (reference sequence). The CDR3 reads CSASYGITDTQYF. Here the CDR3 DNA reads TGCAGTGCTAGCTACGGGATCACAGATACGCAGTATTTT.

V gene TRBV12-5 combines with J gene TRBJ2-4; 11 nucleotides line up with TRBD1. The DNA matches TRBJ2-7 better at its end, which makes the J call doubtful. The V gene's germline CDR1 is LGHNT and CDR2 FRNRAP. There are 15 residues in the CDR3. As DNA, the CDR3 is TGTGCTAGTGGATCCGGACAGGGGGCCTCCCTCGAGCAGTACTTC. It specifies CASGSGQGASLEQYF.

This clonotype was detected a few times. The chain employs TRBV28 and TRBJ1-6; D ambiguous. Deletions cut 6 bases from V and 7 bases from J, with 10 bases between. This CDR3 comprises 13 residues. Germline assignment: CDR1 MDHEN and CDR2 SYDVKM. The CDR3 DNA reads TGTGCCAGCAGCCCCAGGCTGAATTCACCCCTCCACTTT. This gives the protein CASSPRLNSPLHF.

The CDR3 DNA reads as TGTGCCAGCAGCACCCGTACTAGCGGGGGTTCCTACGAGCAGTACTTC. Protein sequence: CASSTRTSGGSYEQYF. J is TRBJ2-4 and V is TRBV7-2; 11 positions agree with TRBD2. The DNA end is a closer match to TRBJ2-7, so the J assignment may be wrong. Germline V gene lookup returns CDR1 SGHTA and CDR2 FQGNSA. The CDR3 runs 16 residues.

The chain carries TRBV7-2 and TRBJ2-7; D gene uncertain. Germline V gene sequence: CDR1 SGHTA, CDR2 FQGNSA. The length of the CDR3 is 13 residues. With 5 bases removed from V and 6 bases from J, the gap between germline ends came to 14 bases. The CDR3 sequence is CASSHPGMGEQYF. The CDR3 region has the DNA TGTGCCAGCAGCCACCCGGGTATGGGCGAGCAGTACTTC.

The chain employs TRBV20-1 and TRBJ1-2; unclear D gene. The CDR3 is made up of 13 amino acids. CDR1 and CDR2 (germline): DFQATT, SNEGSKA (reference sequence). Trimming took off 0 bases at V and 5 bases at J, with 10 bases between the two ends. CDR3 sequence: CSARDPTRYGYTF. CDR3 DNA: TGCAGTGCTAGAGATCCGACGCGGTATGGCTACACCTTC.

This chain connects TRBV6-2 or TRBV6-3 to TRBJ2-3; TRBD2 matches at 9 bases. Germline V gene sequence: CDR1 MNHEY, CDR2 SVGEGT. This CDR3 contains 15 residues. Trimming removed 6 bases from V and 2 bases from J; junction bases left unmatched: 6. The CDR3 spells CASSPGTSFTDTQYF. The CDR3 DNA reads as TGTGCCAGCAGCCCCGGGACTAGCTTCACAGATACGCAGTATTTT.

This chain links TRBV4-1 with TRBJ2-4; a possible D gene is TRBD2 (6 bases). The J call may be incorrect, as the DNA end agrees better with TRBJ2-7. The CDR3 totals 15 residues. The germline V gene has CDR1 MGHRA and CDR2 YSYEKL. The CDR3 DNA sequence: TGCGCCAGCAGCCAAGGTCACGGGAGCCCCTCCGAGCAGTACTTC. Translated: CASSQGHGSPSEQYF.

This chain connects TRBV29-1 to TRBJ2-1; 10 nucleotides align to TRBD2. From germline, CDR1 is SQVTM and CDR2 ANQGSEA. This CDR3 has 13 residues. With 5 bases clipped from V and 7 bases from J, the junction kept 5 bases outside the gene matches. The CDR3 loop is CSVKRTSGNEQFF. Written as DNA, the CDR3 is TGCAGCGTTAAAAGGACTAGCGGAAATGAGCAGTTCTTC.

The CDR3, as DNA: TGTGCCAGCAGCTTCGGAGCGGTAGTTCAAGAGACCCAGTACTTC. It codes for CASSFGAVVQETQYF. The V and J genes are TRBV7-9 and TRBJ2-5; D is possibly TRBD2 (5 bases). The CDR3 is 15 amino acids. CDR1 SEHNR and CDR2 FQNEAQ come from the germline V gene (reference sequence). V gave up 3 bases and J gave up 2 bases, with 13 bases separating them.

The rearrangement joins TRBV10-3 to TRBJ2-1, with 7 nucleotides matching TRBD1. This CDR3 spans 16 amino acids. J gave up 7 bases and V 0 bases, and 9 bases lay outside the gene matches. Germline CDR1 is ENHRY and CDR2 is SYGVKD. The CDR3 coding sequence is TGTGCCATCAGTGAGTCCGAGACAGGGATTACAAATGAGCAGTTCTTC. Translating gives CAISESETGITNEQFF.

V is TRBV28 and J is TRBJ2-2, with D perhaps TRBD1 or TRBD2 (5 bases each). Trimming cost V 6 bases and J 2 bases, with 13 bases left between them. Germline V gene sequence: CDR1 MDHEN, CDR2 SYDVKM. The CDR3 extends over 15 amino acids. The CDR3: CASRRGTANTGELFF. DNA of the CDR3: TGTGCCAGCAGGCGAGGGACCGCTAACACCGGGGAGCTGTTTTTT.